What follows are 10 T cell receptor beta chains derived from one specimen sequenced in a study of PD-L1 blockade in urothelial cancer. The sample's time point: pretreatment peripheral blood. TCRdb's copy holds only in-frame clones and misses some; the assay was immunoSEQ multiplex PCR. Among tens of thousands of clones listed, about 83% were seen once. The sequenced sample was PBMCs, obtained around atezolizumab (anti-PD-L1) treatment. These receptors all come from a man aged 55 to 70 with urothelial cancer.

The rearrangement uses TRBV10-3 and TRBJ2-1; 11 bases agree with TRBD1. CDR3 length equals 14 residues. Looked up from germline, CDR1 is ENHRY and CDR2 is SYGVKD. V gave up 4 bases and J gave up 6 bases; unmatched junction bases: 2. CDR3 sequence: CAISVGQGVNEQFF. In DNA, the CDR3 is TGTGCCATCAGTGTGGGACAGGGGGTCAATGAGCAGTTCTTC.

This chain uses TRBV7-9 with TRBJ2-3; 8 nucleotides align to TRBD1. V lost 5 bases and J lost 4; bases outside the gene matches: 8. This CDR3 comprises 15 residues. In germline, CDR1 is SEHNR, CDR2 FQNEAQ (reference sequence). The CDR3 region has the DNA TGTGCCAGCAGCCCGGGACAGGTTCCCCCAGATACGCAGTATTTT. This sequence encodes CASSPGQVPPDTQYF.

The chain uses TRBV21-1 and TRBJ1-5; TRBD1, the D gene given by the table, was not confirmed from the DNA. TRBV21-1 is an annotated pseudogene. The CDR3 loop spans 17 amino acids. The CDR3 loop is CASSKARKGTGNQPQHF. The CDR3 coding sequence is TGTGCCAGCAGCAAAGCGCGCAAGGGGACAGGGAATCAGCCCCAGCATTTT.

The chain uses TRBV9 and TRBJ2-6, with D possibly TRBD1 on 6 matching bases. The CDR3 contains 20 residues. Germline CDR1 SGDLS, CDR2 YYNGEE. V lost 0 bases, J lost 0 bases, and 19 bases lay in between. Written as DNA, the CDR3 is TGTGCCAGCAGCGTAGCCTGGACTGGACACAGGGACTCTGGGGCCAACGTCCTGACTTTC. Translating gives CASSVAWTGHRDSGANVLTF.

The genes are TRBV5-6 and TRBJ2-1; 15 bases align to TRBD2. Looked up from germline, CDR1 is SGHDT and CDR2 is YYEEEE. The CDR3 loop spans 19 amino acids. V was clipped by 4 bases and J by 0 bases; unmatched bases: 8. DNA of the CDR3: TGTGCCAGCAGCCTGCTGGGACTAGCGGGGGGACTCTCCTACAATGAGCAGTTCTTC. Amino acid sequence: CASSLLGLAGGLSYNEQFF.

This clone turned up a few times. This rearrangement joins TRBV7-6 to TRBJ1-1; 8 positions agree with TRBD1. The V segment lost 5 bases and the J segment 5 bases; nucleotides outside the gene matches: 7. The CDR3 runs to 14 residues. Germline V gene sequence: CDR1 SGHVS, CDR2 FNYEAQ. The CDR3, as DNA: TGTGCCAGCAGCGAGCAGGGGGCGCGAACTGAAGCTTTCTTT. This gives the protein CASSEQGARTEAFF.

The chain joins TRBV7-9 to TRBJ2-3, with TRBD2 matching 8 bases. The V segment lost 2 bases and the J segment 4 bases; nucleotides outside the gene matches: 2. The CDR3 loop spans 14 amino acids. Germline CDR1 SEHNR, CDR2 FQNEAQ (reference sequence). The CDR3 nucleotides are TGTGCCAGCAGCTTACGGGGGGGGTCAGATACGCAGTATTTT. It yields the protein CASSLRGGSDTQYF. The whole variable domain, filled in from reference TRBV7-9 and TRBJ2-3, reads DTGVSQNPRHKITKRGQNVTFRCDPISEHNRLYWYRQTLGQGPEFLTYFQNEAQLEKSRLLSDRFSAERPKGSFSTLEIQRTEQGDSAMYLCASSLRGGSDTQYFGPGTRLTVL.

CDR3 sequence (DNA): TGTGCCAGCAGCCAGACTTACAATGAGCAGTTCTTC. Translation gives CASSQTYNEQFF. The chain employs TRBV6-1 and TRBJ2-1, with D unclear. V was clipped by 6 bases and J by 4 bases, with 7 bases between them. CDR1 MNHNS and CDR2 SASEGT come from the germline V gene. The CDR3 totals 12 residues.

The rearrangement links TRBV7-8 to TRBJ1-2; 9 bases match TRBD1. Looked up from germline, CDR1 is SGHVS and CDR2 is FQNEAQ. The ends lost 4 bases at V and 8 bases at J; junction bases unmatched: 11. The CDR3 has 15 amino acids. The CDR3 reads CASSSVTGGTDGYTF. The CDR3 DNA is TGTGCCAGCAGCTCCGTGACAGGGGGGACCGACGGCTACACCTTC.

This clone was seen a handful of times. The CDR3 region has the DNA TGTGCCAGCAGCTTAGGACAGAACACCGGGGAGCTGTTTTTT. Amino acid sequence: CASSLGQNTGELFF. The J gene is TRBJ2-2, the V gene TRBV7-9; D is unresolved. This CDR3 has 14 amino acids. V lost 1 base, J lost 1 base, and 4 bases lay in between. Germline V gene data show CDR1 as SEHNR and CDR2 as FQNEAQ (reference sequence).